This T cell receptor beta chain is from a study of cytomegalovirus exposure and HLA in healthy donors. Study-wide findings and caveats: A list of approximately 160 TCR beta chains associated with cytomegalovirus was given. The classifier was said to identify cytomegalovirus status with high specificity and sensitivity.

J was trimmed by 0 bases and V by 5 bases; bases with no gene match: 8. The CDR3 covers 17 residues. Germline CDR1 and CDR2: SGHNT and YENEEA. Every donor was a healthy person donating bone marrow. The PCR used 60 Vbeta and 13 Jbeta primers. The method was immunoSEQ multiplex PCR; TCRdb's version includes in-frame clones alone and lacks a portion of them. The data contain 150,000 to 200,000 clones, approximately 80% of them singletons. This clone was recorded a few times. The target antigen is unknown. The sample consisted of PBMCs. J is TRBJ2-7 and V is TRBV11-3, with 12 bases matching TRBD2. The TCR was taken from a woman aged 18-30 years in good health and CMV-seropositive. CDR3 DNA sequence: TGTGCCAGCAGCCTCCTAGCGGGGGGGAGGAGCTCCTACGAGCAGTACGTC. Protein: CASSLLAGGRSSYEQYV.